This T cell receptor beta chain was retrieved from a study of cytomegalovirus exposure and HLA in healthy donors. On the study more broadly: HLA-typed donors contributed some 85 million unique TCRs, which were held in an early data release.

Trimming cost V 10 bases and J 4 bases; bases outside gene matches: 10. The CDR3 has 14 amino acids. CDR1 is WSHSY and CDR2 is SAAADI in the germline V gene. The PCR used 60 Vbeta and 13 Jbeta primers. The data were produced by immunoSEQ multiplex PCR, yet TCRdb's version contains in-frame clones alone and is incomplete. This table has 150,000 to 200,000 clones, nearly 80% appearing once. General study results and limits: V- and J-gene trimming of TCR beta was linked (in a later analysis) to a missense DCLRE1C variant. An assumption of roughly uniform sequencing depth across donors underlay the presence/absence analyses. Indistinguishable V segments such as TRBV6-2 and TRBV6-3 were excluded.

This clone occurred a few times. Its target is unknown. This chain joins TRBV10-2 and TRBJ2-1; 7 bases are a match to TRBD1. This TCR was sampled from a woman between 25 and 40 years old in good health and CMV-seropositive. The specimen sequenced was PBMCs. For the CDR3, the DNA is TGCGCCACCCAAGAGAGGGGGCTGTACAATGAGCAGTTCTTC. This encodes CATQERGLYNEQFF.